These 16 T cell receptor beta chains came from one sample sequenced in a study of identical twins. MiXCR was run by TCRdb on the 5' RACE reads, yielding one entry per CDR3 protein. The sample lists some 760,000 distinct CDR3 sequences, 15% to 20% seen once, with about an eighth in the top ten. The same data also contributed to another study, on T cells expressing NK-cell markers.

The sequencing sample was made of PBMCs. The source of these receptors is a woman younger than 35 in good health.

This clonotype was recorded at least ten times. The chain employs TRBV27 and TRBJ2-5, with TRBD2 matching 12 bases. The CDR3 is 16 residues long. V lost 6 bases, J lost 7 bases, and 12 bases stayed unmatched. Germline V gene data show CDR1 as MNHEY and CDR2 as SMNVEV (reference sequence). In DNA, the CDR3 is TGTGCCAGCAGACTCTGGACTAGCGGGAAAAAAGGGACCCAGTACTTC. It codes for CASRLWTSGKKGTQYF.

This sequence joins TRBV9 and TRBJ2-1; 7 positions agree with TRBD1. The germline V gene has CDR1 SGDLS and CDR2 YYNGEE. With 6 bases clipped from V and 2 bases from J, the junction kept 8 bases outside the gene matches. The CDR3 is 15 amino acids. CDR3 sequence (DNA): TGTGCCAGCACCATGACAGGGTACGCCTACAATGAGCAGTTCTTC. Protein product: CASTMTGYAYNEQFF.

This chain uses TRBV20-1 with TRBJ1-5, with 7 nucleotides matching TRBD1. This CDR3 contains 17 residues. Trimming took 0 bases from V and 4 from J; bases not matched to a gene: 12. Germline lookup yields CDR1 DFQATT and CDR2 SNEGSKA (reference sequence). The CDR3 here is CSARDGERQGSNQPQHF. In DNA, the CDR3 is TGCAGTGCTAGAGATGGGGAGAGACAGGGATCAAATCAGCCCCAGCATTTT.

This clonotype was counted at least ten times. The chain couples TRBV5-1 to TRBJ2-7; D uncertain. The V gene lost 4 bases and the J gene lost 2 bases, with 13 bases spanning the gap. Germline assignment: CDR1 SGHRS and CDR2 YFSETQ. The CDR3 spans 14 residues. For the CDR3, the DNA is TGCGCCAGCAGCCCCAAAGACAAGACCTACGAGCAGTACTTC. It yields the protein CASSPKDKTYEQYF.

On this clonotype itself: The CDR3 ends on some other residue instead of the conserved phenylalanine or tryptophan, so this is likely a read error. The DNA is left out, because the CDR3 cannot be placed on it with certainty; the CDR3 is given as TCRdb lists it. The chain has TRBV11-2 and TRBJ2-4. The CDR3 is 12 residues long, counting both termini. From germline, CDR1 is SGHAT and CDR2 FQNNGV. CDR3 loop: CASSSPHWALSL.

Concerning this clonotype itself: One end of the junction varies from germline; a read error may be responsible. The chain joins TRBV20-1 to TRBJ2-2; the D gene is possibly TRBD2 (7 bases). Germline lookup yields CDR1 DFQATT and CDR2 SNEGSKA (reference sequence). This CDR3 is 16 amino acids long. The chain's CDR3 is CSARGGGGRKSGEPFF. The CDR3 bases are TGCAGTGCTAGAGGGGGCGGGGGCCGCAAGAGTGGGGAGCCGTTTTTT.

This chain joins TRBV21-1 and TRBJ2-1; whether TRBD2, the table's D call, matches the DNA was not checked. TRBV21-1 is a pseudogene. The CDR3 is 18 residues long. This CDR3 reads CASSKGVGLAGGCNEQFF. In DNA form, the CDR3 reads TGTGCCAGCAGCAAAGGGGTAGGACTAGCGGGAGGCTGCAATGAGCAGTTCTTC.

This clonotype turned up a few times. The chain recombines TRBV20-1 with TRBJ2-1, with D possibly TRBD1 on 6 matching bases. Trimming stripped 3 bases from V and 12 bases from J, with 18 bases between. Germline assignment: CDR1 DFQATT and CDR2 SNEGSKA (reference sequence). The CDR3 is 13 amino acids. The CDR3 region is CSASPLDSLLQFF. As DNA, the CDR3 is TGCAGTGCTAGTCCGTTGGACAGTCTCCTGCAGTTCTTC.

This clonotype has ten or more counts. The genes are TRBV12-3 or TRBV12-4 and TRBJ2-5; 11 bases match TRBD2. The CDR3 extends over 15 amino acids. V dropped 3 bases and J dropped 2; count of bases not matched to a gene: 2. In nucleotides, the CDR3 is TGTGCCAGCAGTTTGGGACTAGCGGTACAAGAGACCCAGTACTTC. This encodes CASSLGLAVQETQYF.

This chain joins TRBV14 and TRBJ2-1, with D perhaps matching TRBD2 (5 bases). CDR3 length equals 14 residues. Trimming removed 1 base from V and 7 bases from J, with 11 bases in between. Germline values: CDR1 SGHDN, CDR2 FVKESK. The CDR3 loop reads CASSQAVRGNEQFF. In DNA, the CDR3 is TGTGCCAGCAGCCAAGCGGTCAGAGGGAATGAGCAGTTCTTC.

This clonotype was observed a handful of times. This chain connects TRBV7-9 to TRBJ1-6; maybe TRBD1 (5 bases). The CDR3 consists of 15 residues. V dropped 3 bases and J dropped 9 bases, with 15 bases sitting between them. Per germline, CDR1 SEHNR and CDR2 FQNEAQ (reference sequence). The CDR3 DNA reads as TGTGCCAGCAGCTTGGGCAGGGCAGGTGTTTCACCCCTCCACTTT. Translated: CASSLGRAGVSPLHF.

This clonotype was detected only once. This chain's CDR3 is CASSPRVAGGQDTQYF. The DNA of the CDR3 is TGTGCCAGCAGCCCCCGGGTAGCGGGGGGGCAAGATACGCAGTATTTT. The chain combines TRBV9 with TRBJ2-3; 11 bases are shared with TRBD2. The CDR3 contains 16 residues. Unmatched junction bases numbered 9, after V lost 4 bases and J lost 5 bases. Germline V gives CDR1 SGDLS, CDR2 YYNGEE. The complete variable domain, with remaining parts taken from reference TRBV9 and TRBJ2-3, reads DSGVTQTPKHLITATGQRVTLRCSPRSGDLSVYWYQQSLDQGLQFLIQYYNGEERAKGNILERFSAQQFPDLHSELNLSSLELGDSALYFCASSPRVAGGQDTQYFGPGTRLTVL.

This clonotype was recorded a few times. The V call is TRBV29-1, the J call TRBJ1-2; D remains ambiguous. Looked up from germline, CDR1 is SQVTM and CDR2 is ANQGSEA. The CDR3 runs to 12 residues. Trimming took 4 bases from V and 8 from J, leaving 14 bases between them. The CDR3 reads CSVGLSYGGYTF. CDR3 bases: TGCAGCGTTGGTTTGTCATATGGGGGCTACACCTTC.

This clonotype was seen many times. The junction departs from the called germline gene at one end, perhaps through a read error. V usage is TRBV18 and J usage is TRBJ2-1, with TRBD1 matching 8 bases. From germline, CDR1 is KGHSH and CDR2 LQKENI. This CDR3 comprises 15 residues. DNA of the CDR3: TGCGCCAGCAGTCCCGGGACAGGAGGGTACAATGAGCAGTTCTTC. Amino acids: CASSPGTGGYNEQFF.

This clonotype has more than one count but fewer than ten. The CDR3 bases are TGCGCCAGCAGGTTCACCGGGAATTCACCCCTCCACTTT. Translated, it gives CASRFTGNSPLHF. The gene calls are TRBV4-1 and TRBJ1-6, with no clear D. Germline V lookup: CDR1 MGHRA, CDR2 YSYEKL. The CDR3 consists of 13 residues. Between the trimmed V and J ends, which lost 6 bases and 7 bases, there was a span of 10 bases.

This clonotype was seen more than once but under ten times. The rearrangement joins TRBV6-2 or TRBV6-3 to TRBJ2-1; D not resolved. The CDR3 contains 13 residues. Germline V CDR1 and CDR2: MNHEY, SVGEGT. V dropped 7 bases and J dropped 5 bases, with 12 bases sitting between them. In DNA, the CDR3 is TGTGCCAGCAAAGATAGAGCTAACAATGAGCAGTTCTTC. Translation: CASKDRANNEQFF.